The present TCR beta chain was sequenced within a study of shared clonotypes between healthy human individuals. Study observations and caveats: Researchers sampled blood only, noting tissue repertoires likely differ. Relative to clonotypes present in all four donors, those not shared had lower generation probabilities. In general, naive subsets displayed greater estimated richness than memory subsets did.

Germline CDR1 and CDR2: LGHNA and YNFKEQ. V gave up 1 base and J gave up 5 bases, with 7 bases separating them. The CDR3 sequence is 13 residues long. About this clone itself: Its antigen is still unknown.

The authors' processing: Filtering differed for immunoSEQ, which gave only junction sequences without quality scores. Repertoires were generated with immunoSEQ multiplex PCR, while TCRdb's copy carries only in-frame clones and drops some. That table supplies the V and J calls and clone size; D and trimming were determined from the DNA. Here the sample spans approximately 600,000 clones, 85% to 95% being singletons. Naive CD8 cells lacked CD45RO, underwent positive selection for CCR7 and left out terminally differentiated effector memory CD45RA+ cells. This chain joins TRBV4-2 and TRBJ2-3, with D maybe TRBD2 (5 bases). Material for sequencing was naive CD8+ T cells sorted from blood. The TCR sequence derives from a woman in her twenties or thirties in good health. In DNA, the CDR3 is TGTGCCAGCAGCCAAGTTGGAGGAGATACGCAGTATTTT. This translates into CASSQVGGDTQYF.